The present TCR beta chain was sequenced within a study of cytomegalovirus exposure and HLA in healthy donors. V lost 6 bases to trimming and J lost 9 bases, with 15 bases between them. The CDR3 covers 13 residues. Germline V CDR1 and CDR2: MDHEN, SYDVKM. TCRdb keeps only in-frame clones here, not all; method: immunoSEQ multiplex PCR. The repertoire holds approximately 210,000 clones, around 88% seen once, with about 2.9% in the top ten. This chain uses TRBV28 with TRBJ2-1; no clear D. The sequenced sample consisted of PBMCs. This TCR was sampled from a young woman in good health and CMV-seronegative. The CDR3 is CASRSSSVIEQFF. CDR3 DNA: TGTGCCAGCAGAAGTTCGTCAGTTATTGAGCAGTTCTTC.